This record looks at one T cell receptor beta chain sequence and its context. Its antigen is still unknown. The germline gives CDR1 SGHRS, CDR2 YFSETQ. There are 15 residues in the CDR3. The V gene end was trimmed by 0 bases and the J gene end by 6 bases; junction bases not matched to a gene: 7. The sample belongs to a study of radiotherapy plus CTLA-4 blockade in lung cancer. The study's findings and limits: TCR clones of tumor origin grew in blood after radiotherapy plus ipilimumab. The best predictor of response was reported to be early blood T cell clone dynamics, with interferon-beta.

Some clones are missing from TCRdb's copy, which holds only in-frame ones; the method was immunoSEQ multiplex PCR. The sample lists 45,000 or so clones; 70% to 80% were seen once. The rearrangement joins TRBV5-1 to TRBJ2-3, with 7 bases fitting TRBD2. Sequenced here: peripheral blood, sampled from a patient treated with radiotherapy plus ipilimumab. The sequence derives from a human donor with non-small cell lung cancer who had stable disease on radiotherapy plus ipilimumab. In DNA, the CDR3 is TGCGCCAGCAGCTTGGTCGCGGGGGTGGTTGATACGCAGTATTTT. It is translated as CASSLVAGVVDTQYF.